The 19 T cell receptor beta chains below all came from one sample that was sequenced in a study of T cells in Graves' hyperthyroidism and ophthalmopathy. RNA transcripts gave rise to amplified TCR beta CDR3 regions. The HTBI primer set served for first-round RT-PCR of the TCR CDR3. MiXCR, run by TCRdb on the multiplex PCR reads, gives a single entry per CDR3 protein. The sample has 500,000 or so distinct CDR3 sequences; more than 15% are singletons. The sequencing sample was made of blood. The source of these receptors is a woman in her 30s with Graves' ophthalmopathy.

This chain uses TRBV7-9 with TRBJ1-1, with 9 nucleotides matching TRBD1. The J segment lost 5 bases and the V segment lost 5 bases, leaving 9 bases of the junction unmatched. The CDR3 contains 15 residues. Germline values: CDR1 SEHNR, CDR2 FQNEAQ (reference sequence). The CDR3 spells CASSKQGASGTEAFF. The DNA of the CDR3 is TGTGCCAGCAGCAAACAGGGGGCGTCGGGTACTGAAGCTTTCTTT.

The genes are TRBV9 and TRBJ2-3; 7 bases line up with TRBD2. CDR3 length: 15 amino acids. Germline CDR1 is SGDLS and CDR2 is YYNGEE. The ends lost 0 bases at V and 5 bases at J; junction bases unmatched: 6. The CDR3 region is CASSVEAGVLDTQYF. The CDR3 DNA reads TGTGCCAGCAGCGTAGAGGCGGGAGTTTTAGATACGCAGTATTTT.

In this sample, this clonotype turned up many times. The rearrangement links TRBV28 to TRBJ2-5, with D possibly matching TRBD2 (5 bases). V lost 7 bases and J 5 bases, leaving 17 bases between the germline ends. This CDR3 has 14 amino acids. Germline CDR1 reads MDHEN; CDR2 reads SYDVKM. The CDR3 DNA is TGTGCCAGCACAGAGGGTTTGGGCTTGGAGACCCAGTACTTC. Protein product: CASTEGLGLETQYF.

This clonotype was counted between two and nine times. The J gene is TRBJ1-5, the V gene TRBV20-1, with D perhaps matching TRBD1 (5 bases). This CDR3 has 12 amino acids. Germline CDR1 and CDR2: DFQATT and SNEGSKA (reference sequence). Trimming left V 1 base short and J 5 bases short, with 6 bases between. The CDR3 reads CSARGGDQPQHF. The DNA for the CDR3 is TGCAGTGCTAGAGGAGGGGATCAGCCCCAGCATTTT.

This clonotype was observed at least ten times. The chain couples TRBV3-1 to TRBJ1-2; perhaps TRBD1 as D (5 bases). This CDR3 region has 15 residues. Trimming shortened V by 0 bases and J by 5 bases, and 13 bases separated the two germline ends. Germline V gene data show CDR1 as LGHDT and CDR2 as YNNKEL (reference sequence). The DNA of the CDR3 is TGTGCCAGCAGCCAAGAATATCAGGCAGGGTATGGCTACACCTTC. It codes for CASSQEYQAGYGYTF.

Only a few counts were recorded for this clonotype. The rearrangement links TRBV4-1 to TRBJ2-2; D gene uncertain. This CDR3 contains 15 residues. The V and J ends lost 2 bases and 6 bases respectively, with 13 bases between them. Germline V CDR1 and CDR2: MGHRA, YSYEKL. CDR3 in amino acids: CASSQNPVGSGELFF. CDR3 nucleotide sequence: TGCGCCAGCAGCCAAAACCCTGTCGGGTCCGGGGAGCTGTTTTTT.

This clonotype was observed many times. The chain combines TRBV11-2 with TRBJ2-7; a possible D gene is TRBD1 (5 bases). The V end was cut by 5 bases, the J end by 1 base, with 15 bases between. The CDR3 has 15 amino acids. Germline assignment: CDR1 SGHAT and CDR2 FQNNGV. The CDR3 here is CASSLSPDRSYEQYF. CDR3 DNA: TGTGCCAGCAGCCTTAGCCCAGACAGATCCTACGAGCAGTACTTC. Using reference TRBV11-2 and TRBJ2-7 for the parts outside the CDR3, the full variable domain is EAGVAQSPRYKIIEKRQSVAFWCNPISGHATLYWYQQILGQGPKLLIQFQNNGVVDDSQLPKDRFSAERLKGVDSTLKIQPAKLEDSAVYLCASSLSPDRSYEQYFGPGTRLTVT.

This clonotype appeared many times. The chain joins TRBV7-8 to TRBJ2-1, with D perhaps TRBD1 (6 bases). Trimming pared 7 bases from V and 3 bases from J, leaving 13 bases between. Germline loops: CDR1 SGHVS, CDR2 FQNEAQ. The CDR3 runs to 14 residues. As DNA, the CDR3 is TGTGCCAGCATCAAGGGGGTGAGCTACAATGAGCAGTTCTTC. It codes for CASIKGVSYNEQFF.

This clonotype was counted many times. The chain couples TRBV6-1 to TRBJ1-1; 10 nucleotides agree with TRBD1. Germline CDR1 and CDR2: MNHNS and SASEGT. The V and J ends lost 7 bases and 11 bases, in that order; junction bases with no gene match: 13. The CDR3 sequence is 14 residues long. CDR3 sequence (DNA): TGTGCCAGCACCCCAGCGGACAGGGGGACTGGGGCTTTCTTT. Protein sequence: CASTPADRGTGAFF.

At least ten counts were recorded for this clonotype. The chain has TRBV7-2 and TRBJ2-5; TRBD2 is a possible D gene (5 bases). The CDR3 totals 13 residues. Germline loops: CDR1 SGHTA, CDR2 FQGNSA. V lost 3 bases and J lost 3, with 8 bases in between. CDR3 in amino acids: CASSFRAEETQYF. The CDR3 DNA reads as TGTGCCAGCAGCTTCAGAGCGGAAGAGACCCAGTACTTC.

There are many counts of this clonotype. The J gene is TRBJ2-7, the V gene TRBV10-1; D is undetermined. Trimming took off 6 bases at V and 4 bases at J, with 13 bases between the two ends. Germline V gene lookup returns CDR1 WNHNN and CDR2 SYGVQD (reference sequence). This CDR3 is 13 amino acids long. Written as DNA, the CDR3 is TGCGCCAGCAGCCGTAGGCTCGAGTACGAGCAGTACTTC. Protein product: CASSRRLEYEQYF.

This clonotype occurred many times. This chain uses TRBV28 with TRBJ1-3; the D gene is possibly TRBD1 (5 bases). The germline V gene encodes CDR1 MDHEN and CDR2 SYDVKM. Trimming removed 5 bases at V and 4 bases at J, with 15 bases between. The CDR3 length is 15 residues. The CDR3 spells CASSLPGVSGNTIYF. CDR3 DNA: TGTGCCAGCAGTCTCCCGGGGGTATCAGGAAACACCATATATTTT.

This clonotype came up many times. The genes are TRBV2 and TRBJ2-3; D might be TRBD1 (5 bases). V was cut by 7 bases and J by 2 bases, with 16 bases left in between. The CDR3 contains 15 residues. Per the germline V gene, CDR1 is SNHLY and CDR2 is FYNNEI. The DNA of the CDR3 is TGTGCCAGCATGATGGTTTTACAGGACACAGATACGCAGTATTTT. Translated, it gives CASMMVLQDTDTQYF.

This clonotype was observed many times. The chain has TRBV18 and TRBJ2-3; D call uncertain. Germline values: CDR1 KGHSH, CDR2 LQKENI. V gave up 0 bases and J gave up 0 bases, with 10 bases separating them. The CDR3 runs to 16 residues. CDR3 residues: CASSPPKTPSTDTQYF. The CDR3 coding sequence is TGTGCCAGCTCACCACCTAAGACACCTAGCACAGATACGCAGTATTTT.

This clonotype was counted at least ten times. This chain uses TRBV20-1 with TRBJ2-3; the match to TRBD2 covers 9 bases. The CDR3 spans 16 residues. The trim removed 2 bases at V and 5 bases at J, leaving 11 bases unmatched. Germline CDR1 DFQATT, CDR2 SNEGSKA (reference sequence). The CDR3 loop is CSARMGLAGLGDTQYF. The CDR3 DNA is TGCAGTGCTAGAATGGGTCTAGCGGGGTTGGGAGATACGCAGTATTTT.

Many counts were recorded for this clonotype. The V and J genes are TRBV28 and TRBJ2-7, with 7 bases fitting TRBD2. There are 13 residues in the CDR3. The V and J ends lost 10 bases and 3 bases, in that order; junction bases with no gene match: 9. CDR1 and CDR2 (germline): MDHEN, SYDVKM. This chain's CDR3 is CATREGGNYEQYF. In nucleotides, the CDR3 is TGTGCCACCAGGGAGGGAGGGAACTACGAGCAGTACTTC. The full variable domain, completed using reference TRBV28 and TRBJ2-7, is DVKVTQSSRYLVKRTGEKVFLECVQDMDHENMFWYRQDPGLGLRLIYFSYDVKMKEKGDIPEGYSVSREKKERFSLILESASTNQTSMYLCATREGGNYEQYFGPGTRLTVT.

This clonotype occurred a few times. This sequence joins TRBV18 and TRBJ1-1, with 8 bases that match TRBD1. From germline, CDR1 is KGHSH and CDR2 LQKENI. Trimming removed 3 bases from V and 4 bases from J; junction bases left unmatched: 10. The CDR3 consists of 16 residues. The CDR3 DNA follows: TGTGCCAGCTCACCCCCTGGACAGGGTTTGACCACTGAAGCTTTCTTT. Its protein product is CASSPPGQGLTTEAFF.

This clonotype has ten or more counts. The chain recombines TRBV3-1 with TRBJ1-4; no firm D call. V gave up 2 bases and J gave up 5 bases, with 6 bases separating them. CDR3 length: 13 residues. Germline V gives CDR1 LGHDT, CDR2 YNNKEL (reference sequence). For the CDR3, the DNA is TGTGCCAGCAGCCAAACGCCCAATGAAAAACTGTTTTTT. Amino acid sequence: CASSQTPNEKLFF.

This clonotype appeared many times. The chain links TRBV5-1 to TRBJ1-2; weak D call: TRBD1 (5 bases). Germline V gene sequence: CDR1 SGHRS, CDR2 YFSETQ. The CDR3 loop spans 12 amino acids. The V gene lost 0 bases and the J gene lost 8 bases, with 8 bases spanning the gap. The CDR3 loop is CASSLDGAGYTF. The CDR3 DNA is TGCGCCAGCAGCTTGGATGGGGCCGGCTACACCTTC.